The source of this T cell receptor (beta chain) is a study of cytomegalovirus exposure and HLA in healthy donors. Notes on the study in general: Most of the TCR beta V segments (in an earlier analysis) were productive either about 87% or about 30% of the time.

The CDR3 totals 16 residues. V shed 2 bases and J shed 0 bases, with 12 bases lying between them. Per germline, CDR1 SGDLS and CDR2 YYNGEE. Note on this clone: Its target is unknown. The sample holds other DNA sequences that translate to the same CDR3.

In the PCR, 60 Vbeta and 13 Jbeta primers were used. Assay used: immunoSEQ multiplex PCR; TCRdb lists only in-frame clones, some missing. The sample yields some 170,000 clones, about 80% seen once. The receptor was derived from a woman in her twenties or thirties in good health and CMV-seronegative. This sequence joins TRBV9 and TRBJ1-3; possible D gene TRBD1, 6 bases. Sequenced sample: PBMCs. CDR3 protein: CASSVEQGYSGNTIYF. The CDR3 coding sequence is TGTGCCAGCAGCGTTGAGCAGGGGTACTCTGGAAACACCATATATTTT.